One sample yielded the 26 T cell receptor beta chains listed below, sequenced in a study of T-cell memory formation after mild COVID-19. TCRdb used MiXCR to reprocess the 5' RACE reads, holding one entry per CDR3 protein. The sample has approximately 250,000 distinct CDR3 sequences; over 15% are singletons. The source material was PBMCs or a T cell subset sorted from them (not recorded which). The receptors were sampled from a man younger than 35 who had mild COVID-19 (a few samples of this study predate the infection). Cell type and time point are not known.

The V call is TRBV24-1, the J call TRBJ2-2; D gene ambiguous. CDR3 length: 13 amino acids. Germline V gene data show CDR1 as KGHDR and CDR2 as SFDVKD. V was clipped by 4 bases and J by 10 bases, with 12 bases between them. CDR3 coding DNA: TGTGCCACCAGTGACTCACACATGGAGGAGCTGTTTTTT. This encodes CATSDSHMEELFF.

The V and J genes are TRBV27 and TRBJ2-7; 9 bases are a match to TRBD1. V gave up 1 base and J gave up 1 base; unmatched junction bases: 5. The germline V gene has CDR1 MNHEY and CDR2 SMNVEV (reference sequence). CDR3 length: 16 amino acids. DNA of the CDR3: TGTGCCAGCAGTTTATGGGGACAGGGATCGTCCTACGAGCAGTACTTC. This translates into CASSLWGQGSSYEQYF.

The J gene is TRBJ2-3, the V gene TRBV11-3; 12 positions match TRBD2. Germline lookup yields CDR1 SGHNT and CDR2 YENEEA. The CDR3 is 17 residues long. Germline trimming cut 0 bases from V and 4 bases from J; bases unmatched to any gene: 5. The CDR3 DNA sequence: TGTGCCAGCAGCTTAGATCTACTAGCGGGGGGTTCAGATACGCAGTATTTT. Translation gives CASSLDLLAGGSDTQYF.

The CDR3, as DNA: TGTGCCAGCACAGAAGGCGGGGTGGGGACCCAGTACTTC. This encodes CASTEGGVGTQYF. The rearrangement joins TRBV6-1 to TRBJ2-5; the D gene is possibly TRBD2 (6 bases). Trimming stripped 7 bases from V and 7 bases from J, with 16 bases between. The length of the CDR3 is 13 residues. Germline V gene lookup returns CDR1 MNHNS and CDR2 SASEGT.

The chain couples TRBV7-2 to TRBJ1-2, with TRBD1 as a possible D gene (5 bases). V was pared by 1 base and J by 6 bases, with 12 bases between. Germline loops: CDR1 SGHTA, CDR2 FQGNSA. There are 14 residues in the CDR3. CDR3 amino acids: CASSLGQSIDGYTF. As DNA, the CDR3 is TGTGCCAGCAGCTTAGGACAGTCAATCGATGGCTACACCTTC.

The V call is TRBV10-3, the J call TRBJ2-7, with TRBD2 matching over 8 bases. Germline CDR1 and CDR2: ENHRY and SYGVKD. Unmatched junction bases numbered 7, after V lost 6 bases and J lost 6 bases. CDR3 length: 13 amino acids. Here the CDR3 reads CAISGTSPSEQYV. The CDR3 bases are TGTGCCATCAGCGGGACTAGTCCCTCCGAGCAGTACGTC.

In its sample, this clonotype was seen many times. The chain recombines TRBV19 with TRBJ1-2; TRBD1 is a possible D gene (6 bases). Germline values: CDR1 LNHDA, CDR2 SQIVND (reference sequence). Trimming stripped 7 bases from V and 4 bases from J, with 10 bases between. The CDR3 spans 12 residues. The CDR3 is CASKQGAYGYTF. The DNA for the CDR3 is TGTGCCAGTAAACAGGGCGCCTATGGCTACACCTTC.

In this sample, this clonotype turned up many times. The rearrangement joins TRBV27 to TRBJ2-1; 13 bases are a match to TRBD2. This CDR3 is built from 13 residues. Germline-derived CDR1 and CDR2 are MNHEY and SMNVEV (reference sequence). Trimming took 6 bases from V and 11 from J; bases not matched to a gene: 4. The CDR3 coding sequence is TGTGCCAGCAGGACTAGCGGGGGGTCCCAGCAGTTCTTC. Translating it yields CASRTSGGSQQFF.

V is TRBV3-1 and J is TRBJ1-2; D is unclear. The germline CDR1 and CDR2 sequences are LGHDT and YNNKEL (reference sequence). CDR3 length: 13 residues. Trimming left V 1 base short and J 3 bases short, with 6 bases between. The CDR3 coding sequence is TGTGCCAGCAGCCAAGTGGTTGACTATGGCTACACCTTC. Translating it yields CASSQVVDYGYTF.

This clonotype was counted many times. The chain joins TRBV5-1 to TRBJ1-1, with TRBD1 matching over 8 bases. The ends lost 2 bases at V and 5 bases at J; junction bases unmatched: 5. Looked up from germline, CDR1 is SGHRS and CDR2 is YFSETQ. CDR3 length equals 14 residues. CDR3 region: CASSFMTGATEAFF. CDR3 DNA sequence: TGCGCCAGCAGCTTTATGACAGGGGCTACTGAAGCTTTCTTT.

This rearrangement joins TRBV5-1 to TRBJ2-5; 7 bases match TRBD2. Per the germline V gene, CDR1 is SGHRS and CDR2 is YFSETQ. This CDR3 is built from 17 residues. Trimming removed 0 bases from V and 5 bases from J; junction bases left unmatched: 13. The CDR3 nucleotides read TGCGCCAGCAGCTTGGCCGTGTCCGCGGGGGAAGGGGAGACCCAGTACTTC. It is translated as CASSLAVSAGEGETQYF.

This clonotype was seen at least ten times. The rearrangement joins TRBV5-1 to TRBJ2-2; D possibly uses TRBD1 or TRBD2 (5 bases each). V lost 4 bases to trimming and J lost 2 bases, with 18 bases between them. The CDR3 sequence is 17 residues long. In germline, CDR1 is SGHRS, CDR2 YFSETQ. CDR3 loop: CASSPGADWVNTGELFF. CDR3 nucleotide sequence: TGCGCCAGCAGCCCCGGGGCCGATTGGGTCAACACCGGGGAGCTGTTTTTT.

A few counts support this clonotype. The rearrangement joins TRBV20-1 to TRBJ2-1; 10 bases line up with TRBD1. V lost 5 bases to trimming and J lost 10 bases; unmatched junction nucleotides: 14. The germline V gene has CDR1 DFQATT and CDR2 SNEGSKA (reference sequence). The CDR3 loop spans 15 amino acids. The CDR3 reads CSASHGTGVPGEQFF. The CDR3, as DNA: TGCAGTGCTTCCCACGGGACAGGGGTCCCTGGAGAGCAGTTCTTC.

This clonotype was seen only a few times. The chain joins TRBV6-6 to TRBJ2-3; TRBD2 is a possible D gene (6 bases). Trimming took 2 bases from V and 5 from J, leaving 20 bases between them. The CDR3 sequence is 17 residues long. CDR1 is MNHNY, CDR2 SVGAGI, per germline (reference sequence). Here the CDR3 DNA reads TGTGCCAGCAGTTACGACTCGGGGGAAGGGGAGGTAGATACGCAGTATTTT. It encodes CASSYDSGEGEVDTQYF.

This chain joins TRBV4-1 and TRBJ1-3; TRBD1 is a possible D gene (5 bases). V dropped 0 bases and J dropped 0 bases, with 15 bases sitting between them. Germline CDR1 MGHRA, CDR2 YSYEKL. CDR3 length equals 18 residues. The CDR3 loop is CASSQDRGGYDSGNTIYF. The CDR3 DNA reads as TGCGCCAGCAGCCAAGATAGGGGAGGATACGACTCTGGAAACACCATATATTTT.

The CDR3 protein is CAISESGAARAFF. CDR3 sequence (DNA): TGTGCCATCAGTGAGTCAGGTGCAGCGCGAGCTTTCTTT. The rearrangement joins TRBV10-3 to TRBJ1-1, with D unclear. CDR1 is ENHRY, CDR2 SYGVKD, per germline. This CDR3 is 13 amino acids long. Trimming removed 0 bases at V and 10 bases at J, with 12 bases between.

The chain uses TRBV10-2 and TRBJ2-5; TRBD1 might be the D (6 bases). Trimming took off 4 bases at V and 2 bases at J, with 11 bases between the two ends. The CDR3 totals 14 residues. Germline CDR1 is WSHSY and CDR2 is SAAADI. For the CDR3, the DNA is TGCGCCAGCAGTGGGCCGGGACAACAAGAGACCCAGTACTTC. Translation: CASSGPGQQETQYF.

The genes are TRBV19 and TRBJ1-2; D gene uncertain. Germline V gene data show CDR1 as LNHDA and CDR2 as SQIVND (reference sequence). V gave up 7 bases and J gave up 4 bases, with 10 bases separating them. The CDR3 contains 12 residues. The CDR3 DNA reads TGTGCCAGTACCTTCGCGACCTATGGCTACACCTTC. Amino acids: CASTFATYGYTF.

The chain is built from TRBV6-5 and TRBJ2-7; D may be TRBD1 (6 bases). V was shortened by 7 bases and J by 2 bases, with 15 bases between the two germline ends. Germline CDR1 reads MNHEY; CDR2 reads SVGAGI. The CDR3 totals 14 residues. This CDR3 reads CASIGRGRAYEQYF. The CDR3 DNA reads as TGTGCCAGCATTGGCAGGGGCAGGGCCTACGAGCAGTACTTC.

This clonotype was recorded many times. V usage is TRBV12-3 or TRBV12-4 and J usage is TRBJ2-3; the D call may be TRBD1 or TRBD2 (7 bases each). V shed 7 bases and J shed 2 bases, with 19 bases lying between them. The CDR3 is 16 amino acids. The CDR3 reads CASTPSGGVLTDTQYF. Here the CDR3 DNA reads TGTGCCAGCACTCCTTCAGGGGGGGTGCTCACAGATACGCAGTATTTT.

J is TRBJ1-2 and V is TRBV28; maybe TRBD1 (6 bases). Germline assignment: CDR1 MDHEN and CDR2 SYDVKM. The V end was cut by 7 bases, the J end by 4 bases, with 19 bases between. This CDR3 region has 15 residues. The CDR3 protein is CASTVPEGEFYGYTF. The CDR3 DNA follows: TGTGCCAGCACCGTACCTGAGGGGGAGTTCTATGGCTACACCTTC.

V usage is TRBV4-3 and J usage is TRBJ1-1; the match to TRBD1 covers 10 bases. V lost 3 bases, J lost 3 bases, and 10 bases stayed unmatched. Germline V CDR1 and CDR2: LGHNA, YSLEER. The CDR3 runs 17 residues. Here the CDR3 DNA reads TGCGCCAGCAGCCAGGATGGGGTGACAGGGGGCTACACTGAAGCTTTCTTT. As protein: CASSQDGVTGGYTEAFF.

The chain joins TRBV6-2 or TRBV6-3 to TRBJ1-1; unclear D gene. The CDR3 loop spans 16 amino acids. Trimming cost V 0 bases and J 8 bases, with 19 bases left between them. Germline CDR1 MNHEY, CDR2 SVGEGT. CDR3 DNA sequence: TGTGCCAGCAGTTACTCGACGCACAGTCCTAATCTAGAAGCTTTCTTT. Amino acids: CASSYSTHSPNLEAFF.

This rearrangement joins TRBV10-3 to TRBJ2-5; 9 bases agree with TRBD2. Trimming cost V 4 bases and J 7 bases; bases outside gene matches: 10. CDR3 size: 15 residues. The germline V gene has CDR1 ENHRY and CDR2 SYGVKD. The CDR3 DNA is TGTGCCATCAGTGCTGGCGGGGGGGCCGCAGGGACCCAGTACTTC. Its translation: CAISAGGGAAGTQYF.

This clonotype has a handful of counts. V and J are TRBV7-2 and TRBJ2-6; D ambiguous. Germline lookup yields CDR1 SGHTA and CDR2 FQGNSA. V was clipped by 5 bases and J by 0 bases, with 8 bases between them. CDR3 size: 15 residues. The CDR3 sequence is CASSPYPSGANVLTF. The DNA of the CDR3 is TGTGCCAGCAGCCCTTACCCCTCTGGGGCCAACGTCCTGACTTTC.

The chain has TRBV29-1 and TRBJ1-2; 8 bases map to TRBD1. The trim removed 2 bases at V and 4 bases at J, leaving 6 bases unmatched. Per the germline V gene, CDR1 is SQVTM and CDR2 is ANQGSEA. The length of the CDR3 is 14 residues. CDR3 in DNA: TGCAGCGTTGAACAGGACAGGGTGGGCTATGGCTACACCTTC. Its translation is CSVEQDRVGYGYTF. The variable domain in full, completed from reference TRBV29-1 and TRBJ1-2, reads SAVISQKPSRDICQRGTSLTIQCQVDSQVTMMFWYRQQPGQSLTLIATANQGSEATYESGFVIDKFPISRPNLTFSTLTVSNMSPEDSSIYLCSVEQDRVGYGYTFGSGTRLTVV.